Listed below are T cell receptor beta chains from one sample, sequenced in a study of cytomegalovirus exposure and HLA in healthy donors. Libraries were prepared by immunoSEQ multiplex PCR; TCRdb keeps only in-frame clonotypes and omits some of them. In the table there are under 200,000 clones, roughly 88% of which are singletons. Material for sequencing was PBMCs. These receptors all stem from a man younger than 30 in good health and CMV-seropositive. Both conserved end residues are part of each CDR3. The D gene is left open where the match is weak. Clone size, where shown, is once, few, many, or a class for clones that have expanded.

D gene	V gene	J gene	clone size	CDR3 protein	CDR3 DNA
-	TRBV5-8	TRBJ1-4	-	CASGLPVTGSNEKLFF	TGTGCCAGCGGCTTGCCTGTTACAGGATCTAATGAAAAACTGTTTTTT
TRBD2	TRBV5-1	TRBJ2-7	-	CASSSGLAGEQYF	TGCGCCAGCAGCTCCGGACTAGCGGGTGAGCAGTACTTC
-	TRBV2	TRBJ1-2	-	CASGATTGYGYTF	TGTGCCAGCGGGGCAACGACAGGCTATGGCTACACCTTC
TRBD1	TRBV9	TRBJ2-2	-	CASGTGGNTGELFF	TGTGCCAGTGGGACAGGGGGGAACACCGGGGAGCTGTTTTTT
-	TRBV27	TRBJ1-5	-	CASSMSTGVQPQHF	TGTGCCAGCAGTATGAGTACGGGGGTTCAGCCCCAGCATTTT
TRBD1	TRBV5-1	TRBJ1-2	-	CASSDAGTANYGYTF	TGCGCCAGCAGCGATGCCGGGACAGCTAACTATGGCTACACCTTC
-	TRBV14	TRBJ1-2	-	CASSQDRTWKGNFYGYTF	TGTGCCAGCAGCCAAGATCGGACCTGGAAGGGGAATTTCTATGGCTACACCTTC
TRBD1	TRBV6-1	TRBJ2-7	once	CASSVGDRVNEQYF	TGTGCCAGCAGTGTTGGGGACAGGGTCAACGAGCAGTACTTC
-	TRBV5-8	TRBJ2-3	-	CASSLRFADTQYF	TGTGCCAGCAGCTTGCGGTTCGCAGATACGCAGTATTTT
TRBD1	TRBV5-4	TRBJ1-1	-	CASSGATGDQDTEAFF	TGTGCCAGCAGCGGAGCGACAGGGGATCAGGACACTGAAGCTTTCTTT
TRBD1	TRBV6-5	TRBJ1-2	-	CASTTGTGYGYTF	TGTGCCAGCACAACGGGGACAGGCTATGGCTACACCTTC
-	TRBV5-1	TRBJ1-1	once	CASSLGSEAFF	TGCGCCAGCAGCTTGGGGAGCGAAGCTTTCTTT
TRBD2	TRBV5-1	TRBJ2-7	-	CASSLVVSGGVEQYF	TGCGCCAGCAGCTTGGTCGTATCGGGGGGTGTAGAGCAGTACTTC
TRBD2	TRBV7-9	TRBJ2-3	-	CASSLTSGEGDTQYF	TGTGCCAGCAGCTTGACTAGCGGGGAGGGAGATACGCAGTATTTT
TRBD2	TRBV4-1	TRBJ2-7	-	CASSNPGLAGGKEQYF	TGCGCCAGCAGTAATCCGGGACTAGCGGGGGGGAAAGAGCAGTACTTC
-	TRBV6-5	TRBJ2-3	-	CASSPVSFTDTQYF	TGTGCCAGCAGTCCCGTTAGTTTCACAGATACGCAGTATTTT
-	TRBV5-5	TRBJ1-1	-	CASSSTGTGGNTEAFF	TGTGCCAGCAGCTCCACAGGGACCGGTGGCAACACTGAAGCTTTCTTT
TRBD1	TRBV27	TRBJ1-2	-	CASSARGTVYGYTF	TGTGCCAGCAGTGCCCGAGGGACAGTCTATGGCTACACCTTC
-	TRBV4-1	TRBJ1-1	-	CASSQDGLQAFF	TGCGCCAGCAGCCAAGATGGGCTTCAAGCTTTCTTT
TRBD2	TRBV4-1	TRBJ2-1	once	CASSQAGGDDYNEQFF	TGCGCCAGCAGCCAAGCGGGGGGGGACGACTACAATGAGCAGTTCTTC
TRBD1	TRBV5-6	TRBJ1-2	-	CASSHGTGTGGSYGYTF	TGTGCCAGCAGCCATGGGACCGGGACAGGGGGAAGCTATGGCTACACCTTC
-	TRBV10-3	TRBJ1-1	-	CAISEEIQNTEAFF	TGTGCCATCAGTGAGGAGATCCAAAACACTGAAGCTTTCTTT
-	TRBV6-1	TRBJ2-7	-	CASSVESYEQYF	TGTGCCAGCTCTGTGGAGTCCTACGAGCAGTACTTC
TRBD1	TRBV27	TRBJ2-1	-	CASSLSSGGINEQFF	TGTGCCAGCAGTTTATCGTCAGGGGGCATCAATGAGCAGTTCTTC
TRBD1	TRBV10-3	TRBJ2-4	-	CVISESTGKDIQYF	TGTGTCATCAGTGAGTCGACAGGGAAGGACATTCAGTACTTC
-	TRBV5-4	TRBJ2-7	-	CASSWGPYEQYF	TGTGCCAGCAGCTGGGGGCCCTACGAGCAGTACTTC
-	TRBV9	TRBJ2-7	-	CASSRRGFGYEQYF	TGTGCCAGCAGCAGACGGGGTTTCGGTTACGAGCAGTACTTC
-	TRBV27	TRBJ2-2	-	CASSFTGGRGGELFF	TGTGCCAGCAGTTTCACAGGGGGGAGGGGCGGGGAGCTGTTTTTT
TRBD2	TRBV27	TRBJ2-3	-	CASSQGTSGSSTDTQYF	TGTGCCAGCAGTCAAGGGACTAGCGGCTCTAGCACAGATACGCAGTATTTT
TRBD1	TRBV19	TRBJ2-1	-	CASKPTGGWDEQFF	TGTGCCAGTAAGCCGACAGGGGGCTGGGATGAGCAGTTCTTC
TRBD1	TRBV27	TRBJ2-7	-	CASSLSPPGTGTIYEQYF	TGTGCCAGCAGTTTATCCCCCCCCGGGACAGGGACAATCTACGAGCAGTACTTC
TRBD1	TRBV30	TRBJ1-1	-	CAWTPTGLGTEAFF	TGTGCCTGGACCCCGACAGGGTTGGGCACTGAAGCTTTCTTT
-	TRBV9	TRBJ1-4	-	CASSVNLKGDTNEKLFF	TGTGCCAGCAGCGTAAACCTCAAGGGGGACACTAATGAAAAACTGTTTTTT
TRBD1	TRBV5-1	TRBJ2-7	-	CASSWRTPDRGIYEQYF	TGCGCCAGCAGCTGGCGAACTCCCGACAGGGGGATATACGAGCAGTACTTC
-	TRBV4-1	TRBJ1-3	once	CASSQGPEGSGNTIYF	TGCGCCAGCAGCCAGGGCCCCGAAGGTTCTGGAAACACCATATATTTT
-	TRBV11-2	TRBJ2-7	-	CASSFDRSSYEQYF	TGTGCCAGCAGCTTCGATAGGAGCTCCTACGAGCAGTACTTC
-	TRBV12-2	TRBJ1-4	-	CASRFQQGGSNEKLFF	TGTGCAAGTCGCTTCCAACAGGGGGGGTCTAATGAAAAACTGTTTTTT
-	TRBV19	TRBJ1-3	-	CASSVLNTIYF	TGTGCCAGTAGTGTCCTGAACACCATATATTTT
-	TRBV6-5	TRBJ2-3	-	CASTYMEGSTDTQYF	TGTGCCAGCACCTACATGGAGGGGTCTACAGATACGCAGTATTTT
TRBD1	TRBV18	TRBJ1-5	-	CASSPPTGGNQPQHF	TGTGCCAGCTCACCACCGACAGGGGGAAATCAGCCCCAGCATTTT
-	TRBV7-9	TRBJ2-7	-	CSSSPPHSPTYEQYF	TGTTCCAGCAGCCCCCCCCACTCCCCAACCTACGAGCAGTACTTC
-	TRBV25-1	TRBJ1-1	-	CASSGGAGRVNTEAFF	TGTGCCAGCAGTGGCGGGGCAGGGAGAGTGAACACTGAAGCTTTCTTT
TRBD2	TRBV2	TRBJ2-3	few	CASSALSSGGHTDTQYF	TGTGCCAGCAGTGCTTTGTCTAGCGGGGGGCACACAGATACGCAGTATTTT
-	TRBV5-6	TRBJ2-7	-	CASSRTGTQNYEQYF	TGTGCCAGCAGTCGGACCGGGACTCAAAACTACGAGCAGTACTTC
TRBD1	TRBV30	TRBJ1-2	-	CAWSVLQGQAGYTF	TGTGCCTGGAGTGTGCTACAGGGGCAAGCTGGCTACACCTTC
TRBD2	TRBV18	TRBJ2-3	-	CASSPLAGGTDTQYF	TGTGCCAGCTCACCACTCGCGGGGGGGACAGATACGCAGTATTTT
TRBD1	TRBV7-2	TRBJ2-5	-	CASSLDRGVEETQYF	TGTGCCAGCAGCTTAGACAGGGGTGTCGAAGAGACCCAGTACTTC
-	TRBV5-5	TRBJ2-1	once	CASSFVSSSYNEQFF	TGTGCCAGCAGCTTTGTCTCTAGCTCCTACAATGAGCAGTTCTTC
-	TRBV2	TRBJ1-1	-	CASTIAWGELEAFF	TGTGCCAGCACCATTGCTTGGGGGGAGCTTGAAGCTTTCTTT
-	TRBV10-3	TRBJ2-3	-	CAIRPGTSTDTQYF	TGTGCCATCAGACCCGGGACTAGCACAGATACGCAGTATTTT
-	TRBV5-1	TRBJ2-7	-	CASSSGTLISYEQYF	TGCGCCAGCAGCTCCGGGACACTGATATCGTACGAGCAGTACTTC
-	TRBV4-3	TRBJ1-4	-	CASSQERGRGEKLFF	TGCGCCAGCAGCCAAGAAAGGGGGAGGGGTGAAAAACTGTTTTTT
-	TRBV9	TRBJ1-3	-	CASSISGGKRGNTIYF	TGTGCCAGCAGCATCTCTGGGGGGAAGAGGGGAAACACCATATATTTT
TRBD1	TRBV9	TRBJ1-4	-	CASKGTGDEKLFF	TGTGCCAGCAAGGGGACAGGTGATGAAAAACTGTTTTTT